This T cell receptor (beta chain) is from a study of OX40 agonist ivuxolimab in advanced cancers. The wider study: Participants averaged about 60 years of age (range about 23 to 80) and were around 80% male.

The CDR3 runs to 14 residues. Germline CDR1 LGHNA, CDR2 YSLEER. Trimming cost V 1 base and J 8 bases, with 14 bases left between them. Repertoires were generated with immunoSEQ multiplex PCR, while TCRdb's copy carries only in-frame clones and drops some. The sample holds under 80,000 clones; 85% to 95% are singletons and the top ten take less than 8%. This clonotype originated in an adult with an advanced solid tumor such as melanoma, head and neck, liver or kidney cancer. The chain couples TRBV4-3 to TRBJ1-2, with D tentatively TRBD1 (6 bases). The specimen was CD4+ or CD8+ T cells sorted from blood, collected in a trial of the OX40 agonist ivuxolimab. CDR3 sequence (DNA): TGCGCCAGCAGCCAAGCAACAGGGAGACGAGGCTACACCTTC. It yields the protein CASSQATGRRGYTF.